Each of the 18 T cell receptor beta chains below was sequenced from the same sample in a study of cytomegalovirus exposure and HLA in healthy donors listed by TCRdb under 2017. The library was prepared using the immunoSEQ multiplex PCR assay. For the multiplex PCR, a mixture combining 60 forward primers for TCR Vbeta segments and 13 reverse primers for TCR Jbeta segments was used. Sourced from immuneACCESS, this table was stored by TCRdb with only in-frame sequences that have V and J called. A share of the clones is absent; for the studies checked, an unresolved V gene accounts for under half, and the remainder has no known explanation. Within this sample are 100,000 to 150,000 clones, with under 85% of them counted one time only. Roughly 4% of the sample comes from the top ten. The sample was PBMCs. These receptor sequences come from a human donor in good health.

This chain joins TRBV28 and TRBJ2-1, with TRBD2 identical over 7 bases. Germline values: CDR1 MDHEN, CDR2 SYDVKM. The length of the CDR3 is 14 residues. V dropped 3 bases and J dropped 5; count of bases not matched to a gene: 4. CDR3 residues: CASSLGGWDNEQFF. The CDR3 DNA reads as TGTGCCAGCAGTTTGGGGGGGTGGGACAATGAGCAGTTCTTC.

The CDR3 loop reads CASSIFSAGNTEAFF. The CDR3 nucleotides read TGTGCCAGTAGTATTTTCTCGGCAGGGAACACTGAAGCTTTCTTT. The rearrangement links TRBV19 to TRBJ1-1, with D unclear. There are 15 residues in the CDR3. Between the trimmed V and J ends, which lost 3 bases and 1 base, there was a span of 12 bases. Germline V lookup: CDR1 LNHDA, CDR2 SQIVND (reference sequence).

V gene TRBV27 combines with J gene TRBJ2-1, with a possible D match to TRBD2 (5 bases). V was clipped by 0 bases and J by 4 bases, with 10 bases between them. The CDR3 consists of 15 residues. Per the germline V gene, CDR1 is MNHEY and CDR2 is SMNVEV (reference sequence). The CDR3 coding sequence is TGTGCCAGCAGTTTATCGTCTGGACTTTACAATGAGCAGTTCTTC. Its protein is CASSLSSGLYNEQFF.

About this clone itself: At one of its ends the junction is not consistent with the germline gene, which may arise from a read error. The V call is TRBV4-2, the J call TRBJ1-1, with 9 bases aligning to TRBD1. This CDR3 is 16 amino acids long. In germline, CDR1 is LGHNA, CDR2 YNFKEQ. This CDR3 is CASIQNAGQGDTEAFF. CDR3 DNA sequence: TGTGCCAGCATCCAAAACGCGGGACAGGGAGACACTGAAGCTTTCTTT.

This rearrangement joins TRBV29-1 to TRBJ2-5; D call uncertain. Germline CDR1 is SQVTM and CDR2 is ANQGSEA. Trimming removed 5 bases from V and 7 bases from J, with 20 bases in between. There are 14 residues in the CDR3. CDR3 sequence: CSVPLSGASGTQYF. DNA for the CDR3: TGCAGCGTTCCCTTAAGTGGAGCCTCGGGGACCCAGTACTTC.

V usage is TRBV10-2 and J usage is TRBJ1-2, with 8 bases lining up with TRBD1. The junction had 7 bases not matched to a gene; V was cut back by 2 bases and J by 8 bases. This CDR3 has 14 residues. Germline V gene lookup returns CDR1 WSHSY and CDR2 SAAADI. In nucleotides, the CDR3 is TGCGCCAGCAGTGAGGGACAGGGCCTGGGGGGCTACACCTTC. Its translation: CASSEGQGLGGYTF.

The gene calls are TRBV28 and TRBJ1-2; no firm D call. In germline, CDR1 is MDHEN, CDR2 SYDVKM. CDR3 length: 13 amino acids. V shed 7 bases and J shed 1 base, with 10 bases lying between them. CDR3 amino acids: CASTLEVNYGYTF. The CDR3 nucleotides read TGTGCCAGCACCCTAGAGGTTAACTATGGCTACACCTTC.

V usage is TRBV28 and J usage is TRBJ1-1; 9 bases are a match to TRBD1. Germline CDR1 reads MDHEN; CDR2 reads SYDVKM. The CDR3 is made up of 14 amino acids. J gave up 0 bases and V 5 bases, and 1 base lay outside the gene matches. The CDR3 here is CASSGQGMNTEAFF. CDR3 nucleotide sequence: TGTGCCAGCAGTGGACAGGGGATGAACACTGAAGCTTTCTTT. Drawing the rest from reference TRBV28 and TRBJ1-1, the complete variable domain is DVKVTQSSRYLVKRTGEKVFLECVQDMDHENMFWYRQDPGLGLRLIYFSYDVKMKEKGDIPEGYSVSREKKERFSLILESASTNQTSMYLCASSGQGMNTEAFFGQGTRLTVV.

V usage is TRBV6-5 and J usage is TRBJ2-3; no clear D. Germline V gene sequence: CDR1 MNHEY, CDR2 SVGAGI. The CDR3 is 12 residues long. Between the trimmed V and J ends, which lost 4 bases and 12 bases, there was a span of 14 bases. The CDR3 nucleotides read TGTGCCAGCAGTTCCCCTTCCTCGTTCCAGTATTTT. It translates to CASSSPSSFQYF.

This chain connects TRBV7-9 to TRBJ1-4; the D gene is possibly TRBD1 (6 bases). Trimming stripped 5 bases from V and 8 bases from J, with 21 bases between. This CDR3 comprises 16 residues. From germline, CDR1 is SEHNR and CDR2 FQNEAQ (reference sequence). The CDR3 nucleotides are TGTGCCAGCAGCCCCGCACAGATCAGGGGTGGGGAAAAACTGTTTTTT. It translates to CASSPAQIRGGEKLFF.

The CDR3 is CASSVRTDTQYF. Here the CDR3 DNA reads TGTGCCAGCAGCGTCAGGACAGATACGCAGTATTTT. The chain carries TRBV9 and TRBJ2-3; D is undetermined. The CDR3 spans 12 residues. Trimming took off 2 bases at V and 3 bases at J, with 4 bases between the two ends. Germline loops: CDR1 SGDLS, CDR2 YYNGEE. Full variable domain (remainder filled in from reference TRBV9 and TRBJ2-3): DSGVTQTPKHLITATGQRVTLRCSPRSGDLSVYWYQQSLDQGLQFLIQYYNGEERAKGNILERFSAQQFPDLHSELNLSSLELGDSALYFCASSVRTDTQYFGPGTRLTVL.

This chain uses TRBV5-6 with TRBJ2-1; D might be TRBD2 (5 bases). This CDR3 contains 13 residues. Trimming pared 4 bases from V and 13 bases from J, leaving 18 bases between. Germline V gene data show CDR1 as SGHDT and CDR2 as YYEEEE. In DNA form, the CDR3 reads TGTGCCAGCAGCCAAGCGGACCCTTGGGGTCAGTTCTTC. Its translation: CASSQADPWGQFF. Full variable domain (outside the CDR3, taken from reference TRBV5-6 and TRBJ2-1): DAGVTQSPTHLIKTRGQQVTLRCSPKSGHDTVSWYQQALGQGPQFIFQYYEEEERQRGNFPDRFSGHQFPNYSSELNVNALLLGDSALYLCASSQADPWGQFFGPGTRLTVL.

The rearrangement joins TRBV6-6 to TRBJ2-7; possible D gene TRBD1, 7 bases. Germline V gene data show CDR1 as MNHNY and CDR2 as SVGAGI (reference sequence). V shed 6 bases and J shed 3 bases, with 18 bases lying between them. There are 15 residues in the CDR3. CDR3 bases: TGTGCCAGCAGGCGGGATATGGGGACAGACTACGAGCAGTACTTC. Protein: CASRRDMGTDYEQYF.

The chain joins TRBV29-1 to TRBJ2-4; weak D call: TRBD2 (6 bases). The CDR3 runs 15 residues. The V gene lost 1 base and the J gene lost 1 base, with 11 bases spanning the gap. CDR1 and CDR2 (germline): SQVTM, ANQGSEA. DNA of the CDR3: TGCAGCGTTGAAGGGGTAGGAGGGGCCAAAAACATTCAGTACTTC. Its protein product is CSVEGVGGAKNIQYF.

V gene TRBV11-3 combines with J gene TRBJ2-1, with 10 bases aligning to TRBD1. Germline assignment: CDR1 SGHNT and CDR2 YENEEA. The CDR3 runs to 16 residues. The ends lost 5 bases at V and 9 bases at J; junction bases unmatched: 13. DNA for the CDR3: TGTGCCAGCAGCCGCTCCGGGACAGGGGTGGGAGGTGAGCAGTTCTTC. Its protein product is CASSRSGTGVGGEQFF.

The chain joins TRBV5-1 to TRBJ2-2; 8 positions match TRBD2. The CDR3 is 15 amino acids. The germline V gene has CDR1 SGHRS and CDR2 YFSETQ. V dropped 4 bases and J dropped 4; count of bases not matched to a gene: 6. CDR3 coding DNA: TGCGCCAGCAGCACGGGACTAGAGTTCACCGGGGAGCTGTTTTTT. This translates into CASSTGLEFTGELFF.

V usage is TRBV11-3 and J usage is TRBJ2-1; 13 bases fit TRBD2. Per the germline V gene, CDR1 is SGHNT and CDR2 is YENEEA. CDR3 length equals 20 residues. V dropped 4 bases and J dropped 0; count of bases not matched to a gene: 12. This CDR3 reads CASSSSSTSGRLSSYNEQFF. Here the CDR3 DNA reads TGTGCCAGCAGCTCCTCCTCGACTAGCGGGAGGCTCAGCTCCTACAATGAGCAGTTCTTC.

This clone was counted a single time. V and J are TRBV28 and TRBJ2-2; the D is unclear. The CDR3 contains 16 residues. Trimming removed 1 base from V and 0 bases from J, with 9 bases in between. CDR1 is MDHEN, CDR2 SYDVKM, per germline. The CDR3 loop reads CASSLSISANTGELFF. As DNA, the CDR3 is TGTGCCAGCAGTTTATCTATAAGCGCGAACACCGGGGAGCTGTTTTTT.